This T cell receptor beta chain was sequenced in a study of blood T cell repertoires in COVID-19. The V segment lost 5 bases and the J segment 5 bases; nucleotides outside the gene matches: 3. The CDR3 totals 12 residues. Looked up from germline, CDR1 is SEHNR and CDR2 is FQNEAQ (reference sequence). Profiling relied on immunoSEQ multiplex PCR, and the TCRdb table lists in-frame clones only, not all of them. Here the sample spans around 150,000 clones, 80% being singletons. This clone was seen a single time. The source is a woman between 45 and 65 years old with acute or convalescent COVID-19. Sequencing was carried out using peripheral blood. The chain recombines TRBV7-9 with TRBJ2-7, with 7 positions matching TRBD1. The CDR3 DNA is TGTGCCAGCAGCGTCACAGGGGACGAGCAGTACTTC. Translation: CASSVTGDEQYF.